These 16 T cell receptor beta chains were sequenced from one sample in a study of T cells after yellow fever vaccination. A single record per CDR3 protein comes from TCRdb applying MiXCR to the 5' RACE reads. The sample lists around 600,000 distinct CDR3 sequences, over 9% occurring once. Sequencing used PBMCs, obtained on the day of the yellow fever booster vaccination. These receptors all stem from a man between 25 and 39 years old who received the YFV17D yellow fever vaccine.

The DNA for the CDR3 is TGTGCCAGCAGTTTAGGAGGTTCGCGTCTAGCGGACCCGACCAATGAGCAGTTCTTC. Translation gives CASSLGGSRLADPTNEQFF. The chain is built from TRBV27 and TRBJ2-1, with 7 bases lining up with TRBD2. Trimming at V came to 2 bases and at J to 6 bases, leaving 19 bases not matched to a gene. The CDR3 runs to 19 residues. The germline CDR1 and CDR2 sequences are MNHEY and SMNVEV (reference sequence).

The CDR3 DNA reads TGTGCCTGGAGCCCAGGGGCGGCCTCACCCCTCCACTTT. Encoded protein: CAWSPGAASPLHF. The J gene is TRBJ1-6, the V gene TRBV30; tentative D call: TRBD1 (6 bases). The germline V and J ends were trimmed by 3 bases and 10 bases, with 13 bases remaining between them. In germline, CDR1 is GTSNPN, CDR2 SVGIG (reference sequence). The CDR3 covers 13 residues.

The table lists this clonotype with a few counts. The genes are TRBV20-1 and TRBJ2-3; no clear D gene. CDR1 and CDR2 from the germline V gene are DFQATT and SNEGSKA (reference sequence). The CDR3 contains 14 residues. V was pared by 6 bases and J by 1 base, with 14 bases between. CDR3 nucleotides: TGCAGTGCCGCAATATTAATGGGCACAGATACGCAGTATTTT. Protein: CSAAILMGTDTQYF.

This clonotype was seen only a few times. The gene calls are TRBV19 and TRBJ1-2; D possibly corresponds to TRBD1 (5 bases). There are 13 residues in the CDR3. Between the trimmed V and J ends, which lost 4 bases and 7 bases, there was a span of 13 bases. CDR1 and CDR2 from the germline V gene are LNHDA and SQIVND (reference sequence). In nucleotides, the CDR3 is TGTGCCAGTAGTACGGAGGGGTACGCTGGCTACACCTTC. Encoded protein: CASSTEGYAGYTF.

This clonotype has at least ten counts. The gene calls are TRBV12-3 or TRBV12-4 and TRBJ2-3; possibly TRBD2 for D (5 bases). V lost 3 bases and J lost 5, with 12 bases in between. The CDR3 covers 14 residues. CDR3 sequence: CASSFSGRGDTQYF. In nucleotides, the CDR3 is TGTGCCAGCAGTTTCTCGGGCCGGGGAGATACGCAGTATTTT.

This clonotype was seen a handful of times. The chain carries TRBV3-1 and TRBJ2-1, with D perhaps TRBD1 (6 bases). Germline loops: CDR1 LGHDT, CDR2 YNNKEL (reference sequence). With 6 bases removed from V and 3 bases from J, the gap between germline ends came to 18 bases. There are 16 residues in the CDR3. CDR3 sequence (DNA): TGTGCCAGCAGTCAATTCTCCAGGGGTGACTACAATGAGCAGTTCTTC. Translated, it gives CASSQFSRGDYNEQFF.

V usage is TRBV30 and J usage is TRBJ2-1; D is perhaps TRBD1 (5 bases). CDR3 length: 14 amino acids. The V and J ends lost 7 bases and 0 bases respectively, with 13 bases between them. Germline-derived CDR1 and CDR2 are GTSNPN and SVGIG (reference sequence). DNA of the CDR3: TGTGCCTCCACCAGGGTAAGCTCCTACAATGAGCAGTTCTTC. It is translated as CASTRVSSYNEQFF. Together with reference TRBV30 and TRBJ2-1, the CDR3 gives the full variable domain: SQTIHQWPATLVQPVGSPLSLECTVEGTSNPNLYWYRQAAGRGLQLLFYSVGIGQISSEVPQNLSASRPQDRQFILSSKKLLLSDSGFYLCASTRVSSYNEQFFGPGTRLTVL.

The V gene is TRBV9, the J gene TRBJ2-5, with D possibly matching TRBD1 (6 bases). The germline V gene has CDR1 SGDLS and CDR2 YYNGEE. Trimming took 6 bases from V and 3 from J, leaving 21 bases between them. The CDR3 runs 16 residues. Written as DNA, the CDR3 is TGTGCCAGCACCAACCCCCGGACAGAAAGAAAAGAGACCCAGTACTTC. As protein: CASTNPRTERKETQYF. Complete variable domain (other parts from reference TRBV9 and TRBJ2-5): DSGVTQTPKHLITATGQRVTLRCSPRSGDLSVYWYQQSLDQGLQFLIQYYNGEERAKGNILERFSAQQFPDLHSELNLSSLELGDSALYFCASTNPRTERKETQYFGPGTRLLVL.

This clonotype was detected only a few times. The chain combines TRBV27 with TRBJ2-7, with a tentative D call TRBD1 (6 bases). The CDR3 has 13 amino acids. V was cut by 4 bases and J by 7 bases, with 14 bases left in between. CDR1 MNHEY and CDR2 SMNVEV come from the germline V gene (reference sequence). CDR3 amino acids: CASSWNRVGEQYF. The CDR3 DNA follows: TGTGCCAGCAGTTGGAACAGGGTAGGAGAGCAGTACTTC.

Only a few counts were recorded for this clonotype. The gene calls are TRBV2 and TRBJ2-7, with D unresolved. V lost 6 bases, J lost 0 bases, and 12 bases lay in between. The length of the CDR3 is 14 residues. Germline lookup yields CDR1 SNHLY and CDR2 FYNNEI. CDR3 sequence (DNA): TGTGCCAGCAGGCGACGGGCGAGCTCCTACGAGCAGTACTTC. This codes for CASRRRASSYEQYF.

The CDR3 DNA reads TGTGCTAGTGCCCTGACAGTGAACACTGAAGCTTTCTTT. It codes for CASALTVNTEAFF. The genes are TRBV12-5 and TRBJ1-1, with a weak D call TRBD1 (5 bases). V lost 7 bases and J 0 bases, leaving 9 bases between the germline ends. The germline CDR1 and CDR2 sequences are LGHNT and FRNRAP. This CDR3 has 13 amino acids.

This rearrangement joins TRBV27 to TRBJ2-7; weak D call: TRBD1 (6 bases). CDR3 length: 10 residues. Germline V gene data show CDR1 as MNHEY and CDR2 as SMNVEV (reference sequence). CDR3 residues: CPRGGYEQYF. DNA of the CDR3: TGTCCGCGAGGGGGCTACGAGCAGTACTTC.

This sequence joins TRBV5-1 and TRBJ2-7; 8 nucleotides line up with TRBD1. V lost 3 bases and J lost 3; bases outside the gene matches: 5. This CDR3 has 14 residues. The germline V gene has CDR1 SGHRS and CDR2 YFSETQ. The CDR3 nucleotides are TGCGCCAGCAGCTCCTCGACAGGGGACTACGAGCAGTACTTC. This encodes CASSSSTGDYEQYF.

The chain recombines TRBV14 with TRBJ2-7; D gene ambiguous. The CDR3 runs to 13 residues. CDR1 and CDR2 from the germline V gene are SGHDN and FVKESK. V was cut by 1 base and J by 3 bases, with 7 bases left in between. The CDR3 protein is CASSQGHIYEQYF. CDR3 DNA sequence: TGTGCCAGCAGCCAAGGACACATCTACGAGCAGTACTTC.

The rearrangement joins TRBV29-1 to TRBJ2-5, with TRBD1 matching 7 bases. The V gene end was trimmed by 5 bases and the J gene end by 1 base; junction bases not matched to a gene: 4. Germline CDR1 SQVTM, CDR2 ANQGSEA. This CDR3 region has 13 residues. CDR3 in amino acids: CSVWRTGQETQYF. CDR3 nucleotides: TGCAGCGTTTGGAGGACAGGCCAAGAGACCCAGTACTTC.

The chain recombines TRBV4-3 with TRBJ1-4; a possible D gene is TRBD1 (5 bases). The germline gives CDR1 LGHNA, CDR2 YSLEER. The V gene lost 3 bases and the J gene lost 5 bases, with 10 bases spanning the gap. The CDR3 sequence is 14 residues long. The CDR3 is CASSHWDGNEKLFF. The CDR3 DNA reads TGCGCCAGCAGCCACTGGGACGGGAATGAAAAACTGTTTTTT.